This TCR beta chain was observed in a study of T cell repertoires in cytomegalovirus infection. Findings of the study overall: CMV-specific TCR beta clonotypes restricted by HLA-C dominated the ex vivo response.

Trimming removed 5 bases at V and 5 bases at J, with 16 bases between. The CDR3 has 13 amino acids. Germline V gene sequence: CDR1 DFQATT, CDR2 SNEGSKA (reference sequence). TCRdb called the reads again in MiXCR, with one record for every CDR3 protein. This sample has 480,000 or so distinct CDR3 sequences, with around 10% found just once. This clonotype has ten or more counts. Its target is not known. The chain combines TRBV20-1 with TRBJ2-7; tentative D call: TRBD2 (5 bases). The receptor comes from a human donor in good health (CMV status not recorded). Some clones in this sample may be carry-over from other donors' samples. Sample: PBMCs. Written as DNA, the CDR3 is TGCAGTGCTGGACTCGGCGGCCCCAACGAGCAGTACTTC. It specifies CSAGLGGPNEQYF.